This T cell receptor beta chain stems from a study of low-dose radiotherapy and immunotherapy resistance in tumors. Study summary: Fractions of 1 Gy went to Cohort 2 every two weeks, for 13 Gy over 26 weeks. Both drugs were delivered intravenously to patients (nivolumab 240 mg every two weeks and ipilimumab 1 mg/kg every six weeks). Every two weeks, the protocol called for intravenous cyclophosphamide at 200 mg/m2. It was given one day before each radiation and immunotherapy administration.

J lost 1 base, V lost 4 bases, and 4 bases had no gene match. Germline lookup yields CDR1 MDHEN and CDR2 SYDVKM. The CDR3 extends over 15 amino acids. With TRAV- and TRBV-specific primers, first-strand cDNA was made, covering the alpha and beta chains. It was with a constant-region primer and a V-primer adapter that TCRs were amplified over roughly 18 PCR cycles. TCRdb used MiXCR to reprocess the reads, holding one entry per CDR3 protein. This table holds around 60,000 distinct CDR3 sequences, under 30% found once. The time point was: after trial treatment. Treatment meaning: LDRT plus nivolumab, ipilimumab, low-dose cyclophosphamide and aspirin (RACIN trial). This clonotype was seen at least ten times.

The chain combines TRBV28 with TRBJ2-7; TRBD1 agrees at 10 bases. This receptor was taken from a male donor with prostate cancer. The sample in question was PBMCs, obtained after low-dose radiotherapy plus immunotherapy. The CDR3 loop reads CASSWTGGRSYEQYF. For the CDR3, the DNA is TGTGCCAGCAGTTGGACAGGGGGTAGATCCTACGAGCAGTACTTC.